Listed here is a single T cell receptor beta chain. Antigen unknown. Primers included in the PCR were 60 Vbeta and 13 Jbeta primers. Data came from immunoSEQ multiplex PCR; TCRdb stores just in-frame clones and leaves some out. Recorded for this sample: 150,000 to 200,000 clones. This specimen comes from a study of cytomegalovirus exposure and HLA in healthy donors. Study at large: As released early, the data held some 85 million unique TCRs from HLA-typed donors.

J lost 5 bases, V lost 3 bases, and 12 bases had no gene match. Germline V gene data show CDR1 as LNHDA and CDR2 as SQIVND (reference sequence). The CDR3 has 16 amino acids. Overall study results and limits: The only immune exposure information that was available was CMV serostatus. Analyzed later, association rates of TCRs varied across HLA loci, with DRB1 most and HLA-C fewest. Compared with the roughly 700-donor mean, an Asian-associated ancestry cluster reportedly had fewer N-insertions, according to a later analysis.

The chain has TRBV19 and TRBJ1-2; 7 bases are a match to TRBD1. Source material: PBMCs. The receptor was derived from a woman younger than 35 in good health and CMV-seropositive. CDR3 in DNA: TGTGCCAGTAGTATCTCAACAGGGGCAGCATATTATGGCTACACCTTC. Amino acid sequence: CASSISTGAAYYGYTF.